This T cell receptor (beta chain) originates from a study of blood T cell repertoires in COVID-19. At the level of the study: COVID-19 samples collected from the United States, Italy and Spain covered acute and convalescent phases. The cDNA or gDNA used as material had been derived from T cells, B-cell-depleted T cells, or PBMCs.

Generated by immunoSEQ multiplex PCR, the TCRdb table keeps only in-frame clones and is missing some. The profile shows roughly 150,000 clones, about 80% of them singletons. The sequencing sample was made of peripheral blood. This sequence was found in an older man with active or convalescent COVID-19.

CDR3 in DNA: TGTGCCAGCTCACCAGGGGCTGTCCAGCCCCAGCATTTT. Encoded protein: CASSPGAVQPQHF. The chain uses TRBV18 and TRBJ1-5; tentatively, D is TRBD1 (5 bases). Trimming stripped 2 bases from V and 7 bases from J, with 9 bases between. Germline CDR1 reads KGHSH; CDR2 reads LQKENI. The CDR3 consists of 13 residues. Full variable domain (rest looked up from reference TRBV18 and TRBJ1-5): NAGVMQNPRHLVRRRGQEARLRCSPMKGHSHVYWYRQLPEEGLKFMVYLQKENIIDESGMPKERFSAEFPKEGPSILRIQQVVRGDSAAYFCASSPGAVQPQHFGDGTRLSIL.